The 5 T cell receptor beta chains below come from one sample, sequenced in a study of cytomegalovirus exposure and HLA in healthy donors. Primers for the PCR totalled 60 Vbeta and 13 Jbeta. The method was immunoSEQ multiplex PCR; TCRdb's version includes in-frame clones alone and lacks a portion of them. This sample has around 100,000 clones, with roughly 70% found just once. What was sequenced was PBMCs. These receptors originate from a man between 40 and 49 years old in good health and CMV-seropositive.

The chain uses TRBV10-3 and TRBJ2-3; TRBD2 matches at 8 bases. The J segment lost 2 bases and the V segment lost 3 bases, leaving 4 bases of the junction unmatched. The germline V gene encodes CDR1 ENHRY and CDR2 SYGVKD. The CDR3 has 15 residues. The CDR3 DNA is TGTGCCATCAGTGATTCGGGGGGGGACACAGATACGCAGTATTTT. It translates to CAISDSGGDTDTQYF.

This clone was picked up a small number of times. The chain recombines TRBV5-1 with TRBJ2-5; D is perhaps TRBD1 (6 bases). This CDR3 is 14 amino acids long. The germline V gene has CDR1 SGHRS and CDR2 YFSETQ. V lost 4 bases, J lost 3 bases, and 13 bases lay in between. CDR3: CASSESGQEETQYF. The CDR3, as DNA: TGCGCCAGCAGCGAATCGGGACAAGAAGAGACCCAGTACTTC.

The chain uses TRBV28 and TRBJ1-1; D gene ambiguous. Trimming cost V 7 bases and J 6 bases, with 12 bases left between them. The CDR3 has 12 amino acids. The germline V gene has CDR1 MDHEN and CDR2 SYDVKM. In nucleotides, the CDR3 is TGTGCCAGCAACTCAGGTACTCCTGAAGCTTTCTTT. Translation gives CASNSGTPEAFF.

CDR3 nucleotide sequence: TGTGCCTGGAGCTCCGGGACAGGGTTTATAGACCCTGGGGCCAACGTCCTGACTTTC. Translating gives CAWSSGTGFIDPGANVLTF. V gene TRBV30 combines with J gene TRBJ2-6, with 9 bases fitting TRBD1. Trimming cost V 3 bases and J 2 bases; bases outside gene matches: 14. CDR1 is GTSNPN, CDR2 SVGIG, per germline (reference sequence). This CDR3 contains 19 residues.

This clone was picked up a small number of times. This rearrangement joins TRBV18 to TRBJ1-1, with D maybe TRBD1 (6 bases). The CDR3 runs to 15 residues. V was shortened by 5 bases and J by 0 bases, with 13 bases between the two germline ends. Germline V lookup: CDR1 KGHSH, CDR2 LQKENI. The CDR3 sequence is CASSGTRGMNTEAFF. CDR3 in DNA: TGTGCCAGCTCAGGGACAAGGGGGATGAACACTGAAGCTTTCTTT.